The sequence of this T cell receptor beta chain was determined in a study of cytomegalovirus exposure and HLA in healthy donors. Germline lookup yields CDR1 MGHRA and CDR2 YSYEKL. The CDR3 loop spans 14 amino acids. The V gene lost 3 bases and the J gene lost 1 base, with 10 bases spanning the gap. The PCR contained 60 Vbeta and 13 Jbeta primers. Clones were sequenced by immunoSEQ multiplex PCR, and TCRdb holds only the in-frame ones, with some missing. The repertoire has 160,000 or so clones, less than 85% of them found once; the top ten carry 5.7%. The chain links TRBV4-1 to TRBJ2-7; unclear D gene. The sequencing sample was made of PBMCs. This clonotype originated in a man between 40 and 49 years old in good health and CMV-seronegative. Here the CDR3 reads CASSHPDTSYEQYF. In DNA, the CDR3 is TGCGCCAGCAGCCACCCAGACACTTCCTACGAGCAGTACTTC.